This T cell receptor (beta chain) originates from a study of blood T cells in healthy people across ages. Study-level findings and limits: Higher naive T cell percentage went strongly together with higher TCR beta diversity.

Using a J-beta primer mix together with a sample-barcoded 5' primer, a second PCR was run for about 6 to 11 cycles. TCRdb fed the 5' RACE reads into MiXCR, producing one record per CDR3 protein. The sample includes about a million distinct CDR3 sequences, roughly two fifths seen only once; the top ten take around 13%. Caucasian, healthy and from Russia, the donors were aged between about 6 and 100. This clonotype came up a few times. What it binds is not known. CDR1 DFQATT and CDR2 SNEGSKA come from the germline V gene (reference sequence). The trim removed 1 base at V and 5 bases at J, leaving 9 bases unmatched. The CDR3 contains 15 residues.

Sequencing was carried out using blood. This sequence was found in a man between 18 and 35 years old in good health. The rearrangement uses TRBV20-1 and TRBJ2-7, with 9 bases that match TRBD2. CDR3 coding DNA: TGCAGTGCTAGAGTTACGCGGGGGGGCCTAGACGAGCAGTACTTC. Amino acids: CSARVTRGGLDEQYF.